A selection of T cell receptor beta chains follows, all from one sample in a study. One entry per CDR3 protein results from TCRdb running MiXCR on the RT-PCR reads. The table has hundreds of thousands of distinct CDR3 sequences, 11% to 15% seen once. Sequencing was done on a sample of memory CD4+ T cells from blood. The receptors originated from a female donor in good health, serving as a healthy control. Each CDR3 is given with its conserved first and last residue. The order of the fields is clone size, D gene, J gene, V gene, CDR3 length, CDR3 DNA, CDR3 protein. A D gene is named only where the DNA matches it firmly. Some rows mark clone size as missing; the rest say once, few, many or name a class of expanded clone.

>few|.|TRBJ2-2|TRBV5-1|13
TGCGCCAGCAGCTTTGATAACACCGGGGAGCTGTTTTTT
CASSFDNTGELFF
>many|TRBD1|TRBJ2-1|TRBV12-3/TRBV12-4|15
TGTGCCAGCAGACAAGGACAGGGGGTCTTCAATGAGCAGTTCTTC
CASRQGQGVFNEQFF
>few|.|TRBJ1-2|TRBV3-1|17
TGTGCCAGCAGCGACCTTTTCCGGGACGGCGGTAACTATGGCTACACCTTC
CASSDLFRDGGNYGYTF
>many|TRBD1|TRBJ2-3|TRBV24-1|14
TGTGCCAGTGGACAGGGGTCGGGCACAGATACGCAGTATTTT
CASGQGSGTDTQYF
>.|TRBD2|TRBJ2-7|TRBV20-1|13
TGCAGTGTTATAGCGGGAGGATCCTACGAGCAGTACTTC
CSVIAGGSYEQYF
>few|.|TRBJ2-7|TRBV12-3/TRBV12-4|12
TGTGCCAGCAGGTGGGACCCCGGGGAGCAGTACTTC
CASRWDPGEQYF
>.|.|TRBJ2-1|TRBV24-1|12
TGTGCCACCAGTGATATGGCCGGTGAGCAGTTCTTC
CATSDMAGEQFF
>many|TRBD2|TRBJ2-1|TRBV20-1|16
TGCAGTGCTTTAGTCTTAGCGGGAGGTCACTACAATGAGCAGTTCTTC
CSALVLAGGHYNEQFF
>.|TRBD2|TRBJ2-7|TRBV5-1|14
TGCGCCAGCAACCCAGCGGGAGGGCCCTACGAGCAGTACTTC
CASNPAGGPYEQYF
>few|.|TRBJ2-2|TRBV12-3/TRBV12-4|15
TGTGCCAGCAGTTCCAATCGACGGAACACCGGGGAGCTGTTTTTT
CASSSNRRNTGELFF
>many|.|TRBJ1-1|TRBV7-3|16
TGTGCCAGCAGCCAATCGGGGATCCGGGGTATCACTGAAGCTTTCTTT
CASSQSGIRGITEAFF
>.|.|TRBJ2-7|TRBV2|11
TGTGCCGGTGGCGCAGCCTACGAGCAGTACTTC
CAGGAAYEQYF
>few|.|TRBJ2-7|TRBV20-1|13
TGCAGTGCTGCAACCGCGGGAAGGAACGAGCAGTACTTC
CSAATAGRNEQYF
>.|.|TRBJ1-5|TRBV10-3|12
TGTGCCATCAGTGATCGCAATCAGCCCCAGCATTTT
CAISDRNQPQHF
>.|.|TRBJ2-1|TRBV25-1|14
TGTGCCAGCACCCCCGGACTACGACCGAATGAGCAGTTCTTC
CASTPGLRPNEQFF
>few|TRBD1|TRBJ1-5|TRBV12-3/TRBV12-4|13
TGTGCCAGCGGGACAGGGACATCTCAGCCCCAGCATTTT
CASGTGTSQPQHF
>few|TRBD2|TRBJ2-7|TRBV3-1|16
TGTGCCAGCAGCCAAGGACTAGCGGGAACCTCCGTTAGTTTGGACTTC
CASSQGLAGTSVSLDF
>few|.|TRBJ2-1|TRBV6-2/TRBV6-3|15
TGTGCCAGCGTCGCGCGGGCAAGCTCCTACAATGAGCAGTTCTTC
CASVARASSYNEQFF
>.|.|TRBJ1-1|TRBV20-1|12
TGCAGTGCTACCGTCCTGAACACTGAAGCTTTCTTT
CSATVLNTEAFF
>.|TRBD1|TRBJ1-1|TRBV3-1|15
TGTGCCAGCAGTAAACAGGGGGCGTCGGACACTGAAGCTTTCTTT
CASSKQGASDTEAFF
>few|.|TRBJ1-4|TRBV12-3/TRBV12-4|14
TGTGCCAGCAGCCAGAACAGGGCGGGTGAAAAACTGTTTTTT
CASSQNRAGEKLFF
>few|TRBD1|TRBJ2-3|TRBV7-2|16
TGTGCCAGCAGCCCGCGGACAGGGGGTTTCACAGATACGCAGTATTTT
CASSPRTGGFTDTQYF
>.|.|TRBJ1-3|TRBV3-1|16
TGTGCCAGCAGCCAAGGGGACGTACCCTCTGGAAACACCATATATTTT
CASSQGDVPSGNTIYF
>.|.|TRBJ1-2|TRBV20-1|14
TGCAGTGCTAGAAGGGGTCAGGGTGACTATGGCTACACCTTC
CSARRGQGDYGYTF
>.|.|TRBJ2-2|TRBV7-9|16
TGTGCCAGCAGCTCCTTGGGGGGCGCTAGGGCCGGGGAGCTGTTTTTT
CASSSLGGARAGELFF
>many|.|TRBJ2-3|TRBV7-2|14
TGTGCCAGCAAAAACAGGCTAGACACAGATACGCAGTATTTT
CASKNRLDTDTQYF
>few|TRBD1|TRBJ1-5|TRBV27|14
TGTGCCAGCAGATCGACAGGGGGCTTTCAGCCCCAGCATTTT
CASRSTGGFQPQHF
>.|TRBD1|TRBJ2-5|TRBV20-1|15
TGCAGTGCTAGAAGGGGGCCTGCAGGCCTTGAGACCCAGTACTTC
CSARRGPAGLETQYF
>.|.|TRBJ1-6|TRBV3-1|15
TGTGCCAGCAGCCAAGCGGGGGCCAATAATTCACCCCTCCACTTT
CASSQAGANNSPLHF
>.|.|TRBJ1-5|TRBV20-1|23
.
CSARTSGRASSYEQYFGPQPQHF
>few|TRBD2|TRBJ2-5|TRBV6-1|14
TGTGCCAGCAGATCCGGGGGGGAGGGAGAGACCCAGTACTTC
CASRSGGEGETQYF
>few|TRBD1|TRBJ1-4|TRBV5-6|18
TGTGCCAGCAGCCCAATGACAGGGGCTGGGGCAACTAATGAAAAACTGTTTTTT
CASSPMTGAGATNEKLFF
>.|.|TRBJ2-5|TRBV5-1|13
TGCGCCAGCAGCCCAGACACCAAAGAGACCCAGTACTTC
CASSPDTKETQYF
>many|TRBD1|TRBJ2-3|TRBV5-6|16
TGTGCCAGCAGCCCACAGGGGATTCTAAGCACAGATACGCAGTATTTT
CASSPQGILSTDTQYF
>.|TRBD1|TRBJ1-5|TRBV20-1|16
TGCAGTGCTAGACCTCAGACAGGGATTGATAATCAGCCCCAGCATTTT
CSARPQTGIDNQPQHF
>few|TRBD1|TRBJ1-2|TRBV6-5|14
TGTGCCAGCAGTTACTCGGGACAGGCAGGTGGCTACACCTTC
CASSYSGQAGGYTF
>.|.|TRBJ1-6|TRBV20-1|14
TGCAGTGCTAGAGGCGCAGGCGGGAATTCACCCCTCCACTTT
CSARGAGGNSPLHF
>.|TRBD2|TRBJ2-5|TRBV27|17
TGTGCCAGCAGTTTACAGTCGTCAGCGGGAGGGCCTAAGACCCAGTACTTC
CASSLQSSAGGPKTQYF
>.|.|TRBJ1-2|TRBV10-2|14
TGCGCCAGCGGAGACCCGGGACCCCCCTATGGCTACACCTTC
CASGDPGPPYGYTF
>.|.|TRBJ1-5|TRBV24-1|14
TGTGCCACCAGCGGACAGTATAGCAATCAGCCCCAGCATTTT
CATSGQYSNQPQHF
>few|.|TRBJ2-7|TRBV7-9|15
TGTGCCAGCAGCTTTGGGACATCCGTCTCCTACGAGCAGTACTTC
CASSFGTSVSYEQYF
>.|.|TRBJ2-7|TRBV20-1|12
TGCAGTGCTAATCAGGGAGCCTACGAGCAGTACTTC
CSANQGAYEQYF
>.|.|TRBJ2-7|TRBV6-1|11
TGTGCCAGCATACGTAACTACGAGCAGTACTTC
CASIRNYEQYF
>.|.|TRBJ1-1|TRBV18|13
TGTGCCAGCCTTCCAGGGCCGAACTCAGGAGCTTTCTTT
CASLPGPNSGAFF
>.|.|TRBJ2-1|TRBV30|11
TGTGCCTGGAGCGGAGAGAGATTGCAGTTCTTC
CAWSGERLQFF
>many|.|TRBJ1-1|TRBV12-3/TRBV12-4|15
TGTGCCAGCAGACTCACCCAGGGAGCGAACACTGAAGCTTTCTTT
CASRLTQGANTEAFF
>few|.|TRBJ2-7|TRBV30|11
TGTGCCTGGAGCGTAGGGACTGGACAGTACTTC
CAWSVGTGQYF
>.|TRBD2|TRBJ2-5|TRBV20-1|15
TGCAGTGCTAGACCACTAGCGGGGGGAAAAGAGACCCAGTACTTC
CSARPLAGGKETQYF
>few|TRBD2|TRBJ2-3|TRBV3-1|17
TGTGCCAGCAGCCAAGATCTACCAGCGGGAGGAACAGATACGCAGTATTTT
CASSQDLPAGGTDTQYF
>many|.|TRBJ2-7|TRBV29-1|13
TGCAGCGTGCTTCGGGGGGCGGCGTACGAGCAGTACTTC
CSVLRGAAYEQYF
>.|.|TRBJ2-1|TRBV7-3|13
TGTGCCAGCAGCTTGACAGGAGACAATGAGCAGTTCTTC
CASSLTGDNEQFF
>many|.|TRBJ2-1|TRBV6-2/TRBV6-3|11
TGTGCCAGCAGGAAAGGGTATGAGCAGTTCTTC
CASRKGYEQFF
>.|.|TRBJ1-2|TRBV20-1|16
TGCAGTGCTAGAGGTGCCGGAGCAGAGGTAATCTATGGCTACACCTTC
CSARGAGAEVIYGYTF
>few|.|TRBJ1-1|TRBV6-1|11
TGTGCCAGCTTGTGGCACACTGAAGCTTTCTTT
CASLWHTEAFF
>.|TRBD2|TRBJ2-2|TRBV7-9|17
TGTGCCAGCAGCGGACTAGCGGGTCCTCGGGACACCGGGGAGCTGTTTTTT
CASSGLAGPRDTGELFF
>.|.|TRBJ1-3|TRBV7-2|13
TGTGCCAGCACCCAAGGGTTGGGAAACACCATATATTTT
CASTQGLGNTIYF
>.|.|TRBJ2-7|TRBV11-2|12
TGTGCCAGCGGCCGAGAGGGGGGAGAGCAGTACTTC
CASGREGGEQYF
>few|.|TRBJ2-2|TRBV5-8|14
TGTGCCAGCATCCAGGGAACAAACACCGGGGAGCTGTTTTTT
CASIQGTNTGELFF